This is a list of T cell receptor beta chains from one sample in a study of response to subunit inactivated influenza vaccine. TCRdb independently ran MiXCR on the RT-PCR reads; one entry per CDR3 protein. The sample has 300,000 to 350,000 distinct CDR3 sequences; about 20% are singletons. This sample comprised PBMCs from blood, obtained about 19 months after vaccination. These receptors came from a man between 50 and 69 years old who received an inactivated influenza vaccine. The CDR3 runs from the conserved cysteine through the conserved F or W. D genes are given only for firm matches. Some rows have no size entry. The others give once, few or many, or a class for an expanded clone.

clone_size: -
j_call: TRBJ2-7
d_call: -
v_call: TRBV27
cdr3_aa: CASSLSARISYEQYF
cdr3_nt: TGTGCCAGCAGTTTATCTGCCAGGATCTCCTACGAGCAGTACTTC

clone_size: -
j_call: TRBJ1-6
d_call: -
v_call: TRBV6-1
cdr3_aa: CASSDLRGSPLHF
cdr3_nt: TGTGCCAGCAGTGATCTTAGGGGTTCACCCCTCCACTTT

clone_size: -
j_call: TRBJ2-2
d_call: TRBD1
v_call: TRBV24-1
cdr3_aa: CATGRDRATGELFF
cdr3_nt: TGTGCCACCGGCCGGGACAGGGCCACCGGGGAGCTGTTTTTT

clone_size: -
j_call: TRBJ1-2
d_call: -
v_call: TRBV28
cdr3_aa: CASSLNWGRGSSYGYTF
cdr3_nt: TGTGCCAGCAGTTTAAATTGGGGCAGGGGTTCGTCCTATGGCTACACCTTC

clone_size: -
j_call: TRBJ2-3
d_call: TRBD2
v_call: TRBV20-1
cdr3_aa: CSAAPSGSTDTQYF
cdr3_nt: TGCAGTGCTGCGCCTAGCGGGAGCACAGATACGCAGTATTTT

clone_size: many
j_call: TRBJ1-1
d_call: -
v_call: TRBV7-9
cdr3_aa: CASSSEVWSTEAFF
cdr3_nt: TGTGCCAGCAGCTCCGAGGTTTGGAGCACTGAAGCTTTCTTT

clone_size: -
j_call: TRBJ1-2
d_call: -
v_call: TRBV15
cdr3_aa: CATSREGQAYYGYTF
cdr3_nt: TGTGCCACCAGCAGAGAAGGTCAAGCATACTATGGCTACACCTTC

clone_size: -
j_call: TRBJ2-3
d_call: -
v_call: TRBV20-1
cdr3_aa: CSATRARGTDTQYF
cdr3_nt: TGCAGTGCTACCAGGGCCCGGGGCACAGATACGCAGTATTTT

clone_size: few
j_call: TRBJ2-1
d_call: TRBD2
v_call: TRBV10-1
cdr3_aa: CASSDASGGADEQFF
cdr3_nt: TGCGCCAGCAGTGATGCTAGCGGGGGGGCGGATGAGCAGTTCTTC

clone_size: few
j_call: TRBJ2-2
d_call: TRBD2
v_call: TRBV4-2
cdr3_aa: CASSQLAGVSGELFF
cdr3_nt: TGTGCCAGCAGCCAACTAGCGGGAGTGTCGGGGGAGCTGTTTTTT